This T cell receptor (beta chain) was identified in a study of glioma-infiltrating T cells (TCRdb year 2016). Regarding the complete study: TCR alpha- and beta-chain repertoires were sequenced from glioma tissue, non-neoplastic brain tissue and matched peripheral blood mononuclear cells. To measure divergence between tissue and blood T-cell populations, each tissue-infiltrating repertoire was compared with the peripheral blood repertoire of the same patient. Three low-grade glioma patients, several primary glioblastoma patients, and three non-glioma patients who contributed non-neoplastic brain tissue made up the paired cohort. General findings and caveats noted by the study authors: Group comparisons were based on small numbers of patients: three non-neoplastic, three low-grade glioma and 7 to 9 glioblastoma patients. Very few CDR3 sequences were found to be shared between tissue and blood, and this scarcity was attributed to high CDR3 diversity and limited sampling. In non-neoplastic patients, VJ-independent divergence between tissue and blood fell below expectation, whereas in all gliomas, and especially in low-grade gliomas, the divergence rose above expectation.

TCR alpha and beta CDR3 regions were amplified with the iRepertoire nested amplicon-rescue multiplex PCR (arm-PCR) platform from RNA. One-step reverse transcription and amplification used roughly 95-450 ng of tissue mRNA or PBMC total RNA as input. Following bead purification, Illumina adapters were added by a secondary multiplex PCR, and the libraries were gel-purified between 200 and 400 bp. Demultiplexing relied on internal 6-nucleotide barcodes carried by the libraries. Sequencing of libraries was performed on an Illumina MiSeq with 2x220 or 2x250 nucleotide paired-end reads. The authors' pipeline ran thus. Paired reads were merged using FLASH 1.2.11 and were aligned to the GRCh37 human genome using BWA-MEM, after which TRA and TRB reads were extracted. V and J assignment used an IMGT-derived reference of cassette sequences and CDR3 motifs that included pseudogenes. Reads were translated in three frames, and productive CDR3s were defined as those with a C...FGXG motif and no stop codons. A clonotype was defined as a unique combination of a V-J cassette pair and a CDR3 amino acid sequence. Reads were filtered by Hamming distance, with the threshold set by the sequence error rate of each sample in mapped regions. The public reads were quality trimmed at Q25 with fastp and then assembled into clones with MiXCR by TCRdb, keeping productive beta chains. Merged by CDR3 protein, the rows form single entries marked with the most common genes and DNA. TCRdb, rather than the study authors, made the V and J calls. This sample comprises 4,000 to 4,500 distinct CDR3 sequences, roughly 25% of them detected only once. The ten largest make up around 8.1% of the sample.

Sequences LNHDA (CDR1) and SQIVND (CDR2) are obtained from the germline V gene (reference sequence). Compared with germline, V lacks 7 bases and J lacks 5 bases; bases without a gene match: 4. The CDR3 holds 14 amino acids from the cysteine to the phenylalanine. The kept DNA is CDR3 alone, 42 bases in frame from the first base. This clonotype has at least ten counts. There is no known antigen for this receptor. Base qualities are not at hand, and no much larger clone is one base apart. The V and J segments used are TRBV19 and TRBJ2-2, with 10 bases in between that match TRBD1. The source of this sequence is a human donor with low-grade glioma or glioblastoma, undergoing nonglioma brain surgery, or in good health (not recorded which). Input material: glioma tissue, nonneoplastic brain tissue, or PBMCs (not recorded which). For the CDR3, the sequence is CASTGTGVTGELFF. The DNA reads TGTGCCAGTACCGGGACAGGGGTGACCGGGGAGCTGTTTTTT.